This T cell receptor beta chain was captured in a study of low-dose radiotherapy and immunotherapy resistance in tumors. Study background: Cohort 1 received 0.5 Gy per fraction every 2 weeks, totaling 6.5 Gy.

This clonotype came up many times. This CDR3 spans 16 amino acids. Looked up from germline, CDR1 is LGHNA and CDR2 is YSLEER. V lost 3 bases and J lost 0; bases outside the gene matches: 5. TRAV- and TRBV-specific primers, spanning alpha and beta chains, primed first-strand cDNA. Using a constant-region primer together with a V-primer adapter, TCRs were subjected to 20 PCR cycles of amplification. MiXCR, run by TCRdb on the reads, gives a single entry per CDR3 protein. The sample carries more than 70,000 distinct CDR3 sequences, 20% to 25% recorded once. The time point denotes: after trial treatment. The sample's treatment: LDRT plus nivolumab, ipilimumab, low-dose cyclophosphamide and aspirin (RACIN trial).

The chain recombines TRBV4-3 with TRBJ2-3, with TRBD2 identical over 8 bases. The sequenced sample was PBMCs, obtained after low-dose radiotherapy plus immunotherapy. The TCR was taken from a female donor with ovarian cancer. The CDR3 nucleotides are TGCGCCAGCAGCCATGGGACTAGGGAGAGCACAGATACGCAGTATTTT. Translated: CASSHGTRESTDTQYF.